These 3 T cell receptor beta chains were sequenced from one sample in a study of shared clonotypes between healthy human individuals. Here immunoSEQ multiplex PCR was the method, and the copy in TCRdb shows in-frame clones only, minus some. The repertoire holds some 2,000,000 clones, with approximately 95% as singletons. Sample: naive CD4+ T cells sorted from blood. The subset was: CD45RA+ positively selected. Every receptor here comes from a man between 18 and 29 years old in good health.

This chain links TRBV10-3 with TRBJ2-1, with TRBD2 identical over 10 bases. With 1 base clipped from V and 5 bases from J, the junction kept 11 bases outside the gene matches. The CDR3 contains 18 residues. The germline V gene encodes CDR1 ENHRY and CDR2 SYGVKD. This chain's CDR3 is CAISEWGYGTSVDNEQFF. DNA for the CDR3: TGTGCCATCAGTGAGTGGGGGTATGGGACTAGCGTAGACAATGAGCAGTTCTTC.

The chain joins TRBV29-1 to TRBJ2-1; 9 bases are shared with TRBD2. Germline CDR1 and CDR2: SQVTM and ANQGSEA. The CDR3 length is 17 residues. Germline trimming cut 7 bases from V and 0 bases from J; bases unmatched to any gene: 13. CDR3 protein: CSAIRSGGLSSYNEQFF. The CDR3 DNA is TGCAGCGCCATCCGGAGCGGGGGGCTGAGCTCCTACAATGAGCAGTTCTTC.

The rearrangement links TRBV7-9 to TRBJ2-3; the match to TRBD1 covers 9 bases. V lost 3 bases and J lost 3; bases outside the gene matches: 4. Germline V lookup: CDR1 SEHNR, CDR2 FQNEAQ (reference sequence). The CDR3 sequence is 15 residues long. For the CDR3, the DNA is TGTGCCAGCAGCTTTGGACAGGGGAAAACAGATACGCAGTATTTT. Translation: CASSFGQGKTDTQYF.